This entry lists 6 T cell receptor beta chains sequenced from one sample in a study of spatial heterogeneity in lung cancer. TCRdb re-called the 5' RACE reads through MiXCR, storing one row per CDR3 protein. This sample has about 8,000 distinct CDR3 sequences, with 9.7% found just once. Time point defined: sample taken at primary tumor resection. This specimen was normal lung tissue next to the tumor, taken at surgery. Source of these receptors: a male donor with early-stage non-small cell lung cancer.

This clonotype appeared many times. The gene calls are TRBV7-2 and TRBJ2-7; TRBD2 agrees at 9 bases. The CDR3 runs to 11 residues. Germline lookup yields CDR1 SGHTA and CDR2 FQGNSA. Here the CDR3 DNA reads TGTGCTAGCGGGGGCTCCTACGAGCAGTACTTC. Translating it yields CASGGSYEQYF. The full variable domain, its missing parts supplied by reference TRBV7-2 and TRBJ2-7, is GAGVSQSPSNKVTEKGKDVELRCDPISGHTALYWYRQSLGQGLEFLIYFQGNSAPDKSGLPSDRFSAERTGGSVSTLTIQRTQQEDSAVYLCASGGSYEQYFGPGTRLTVT.

In its sample, this clonotype was seen many times. V and J are TRBV18 and TRBJ1-5; TRBD1 might be the D (5 bases). The CDR3 runs to 14 residues. Trimming cost V 3 bases and J 7 bases, with 13 bases left between them. Germline loops: CDR1 KGHSH, CDR2 LQKENI. The CDR3 DNA follows: TGTGCCAGCTCACCGGGACCCAACGAGCAGCCCCAGCATTTT. Translating gives CASSPGPNEQPQHF.

The chain carries TRBV29-1 and TRBJ2-5; TRBD2 is a possible D gene (6 bases). CDR1 SQVTM and CDR2 ANQGSEA come from the germline V gene. Trimming stripped 5 bases from V and 5 bases from J, with 12 bases between. CDR3 size: 12 residues. CDR3 protein: CSVTGTPETQYF. The CDR3, as DNA: TGCAGCGTTACCGGGACTCCGGAGACCCAGTACTTC.

This clonotype is labeled medium-sized. J is TRBJ2-1 and V is TRBV11-2; a weak D match, TRBD2 (6 bases). Germline CDR1 reads SGHAT; CDR2 reads FQNNGV. The CDR3 covers 12 residues. V was clipped by 8 bases and J by 1 base, with 6 bases between them. The DNA for the CDR3 is TGTGCCAGCGGGGGGTCCTACAATGAGCAGTTCTTC. Translating it yields CASGGSYNEQFF.

This clonotype was observed at least ten times. This sequence joins TRBV25-1 and TRBJ1-3; D remains ambiguous. The CDR3 is made up of 13 amino acids. Trimming stripped 6 bases from V and 7 bases from J, with 13 bases between. Germline V CDR1 and CDR2: MGHDK, SYGVNS. This CDR3 is CASRMEGSNTIYF. The CDR3 region has the DNA TGTGCCAGCAGGATGGAGGGATCGAACACCATATATTTT.

This clonotype has a count of ten or more. The V and J genes are TRBV6-2 or TRBV6-3 and TRBJ2-3, with 9 positions matching TRBD2. The CDR3 is 16 residues long. Germline CDR1 and CDR2: MNHEY and SVGEGT. V shed 10 bases, J shed 6 bases, and the junction held 17 bases outside the gene matches. The CDR3 bases are TGTGCCACCTATAGCCTTTCGGCTAGCGGGACTGATACGCAGTATTTT. As protein: CATYSLSASGTDTQYF.